This T cell receptor (beta chain) was sequenced during a study of blood T cells in healthy people across ages. The CDR3 has 13 residues. From germline, CDR1 is MNHNS and CDR2 SASEGT. This clonotype was observed a single time. The junction does not match germline at one end; this may be a read error. Researchers report isolating at least 6 million PBMCs per sample. The second PCR ran roughly 7 to 11 cycles with a sample-barcoded 5' primer and J-beta primers. Each cDNA molecule was tagged by a template-switch adaptor that had 12 random nucleotides. MiXCR, run by TCRdb on the 5' RACE reads, gives a single entry per CDR3 protein. This table has nearly 1 million distinct CDR3 sequences, 51% appearing once.

This sequence joins TRBV6-1 and TRBJ1-1; D gene ambiguous. Sequences were obtained from blood. The TCR originated in a woman aged 60-70 years in good health. The CDR3 region has the DNA TGTGCCAGCAGCGGTGATAGGGTCACTGGAGCTTTCTTT. This encodes CASSGDRVTGAFF.